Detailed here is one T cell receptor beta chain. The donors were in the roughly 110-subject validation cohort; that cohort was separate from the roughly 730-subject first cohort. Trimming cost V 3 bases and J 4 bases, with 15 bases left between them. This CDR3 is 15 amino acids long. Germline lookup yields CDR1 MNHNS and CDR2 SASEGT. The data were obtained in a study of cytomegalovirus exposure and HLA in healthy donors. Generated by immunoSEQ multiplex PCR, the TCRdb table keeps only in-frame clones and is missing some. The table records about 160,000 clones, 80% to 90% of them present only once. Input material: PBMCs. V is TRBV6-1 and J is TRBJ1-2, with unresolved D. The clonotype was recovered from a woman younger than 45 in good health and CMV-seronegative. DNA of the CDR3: TGTGCCAGCAGTGAGGGAATGGGCCAGTTCTATGGCTACACCTTC. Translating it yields CASSEGMGQFYGYTF.